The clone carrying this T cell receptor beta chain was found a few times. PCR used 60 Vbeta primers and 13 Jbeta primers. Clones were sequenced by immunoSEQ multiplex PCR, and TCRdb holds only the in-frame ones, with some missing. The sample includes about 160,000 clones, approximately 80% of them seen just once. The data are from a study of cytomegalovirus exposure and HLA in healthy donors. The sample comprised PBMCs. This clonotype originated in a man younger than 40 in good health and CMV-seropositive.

CDR3 protein: CAWSPGLARELFF. DNA of the CDR3: TGTGCCTGGAGTCCCGGACTAGCCCGGGAGCTGTTTTTT. The chain combines TRBV30 with TRBJ2-2, with 8 bases identical to TRBD2. V shed 2 bases, J shed 9 bases, and the junction held 5 bases outside the gene matches. The germline V gene encodes CDR1 GTSNPN and CDR2 SVGIG (reference sequence). The CDR3 spans 13 residues.